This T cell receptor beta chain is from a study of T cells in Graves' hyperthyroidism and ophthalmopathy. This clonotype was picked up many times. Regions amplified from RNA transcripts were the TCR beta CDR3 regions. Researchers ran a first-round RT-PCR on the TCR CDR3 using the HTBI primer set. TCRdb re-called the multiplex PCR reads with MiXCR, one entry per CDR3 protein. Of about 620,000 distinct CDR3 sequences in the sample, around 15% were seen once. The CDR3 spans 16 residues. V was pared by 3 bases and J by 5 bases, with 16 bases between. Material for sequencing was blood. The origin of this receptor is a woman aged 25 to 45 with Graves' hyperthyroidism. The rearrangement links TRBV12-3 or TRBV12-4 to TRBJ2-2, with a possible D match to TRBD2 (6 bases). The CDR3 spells CASSFRSGELTGELFF. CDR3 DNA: TGTGCCAGCAGTTTCCGGTCGGGAGAATTGACCGGGGAGCTGTTTTTT.